This TCR beta chain was identified during a study of blood T cell repertoires in COVID-19. V dropped 2 bases and J dropped 0 bases, with 11 bases sitting between them. The germline V gene encodes CDR1 SGHNT and CDR2 YYREEE (reference sequence). The CDR3 runs 15 residues. Assay: immunoSEQ multiplex PCR; the TCRdb copy retains only in-frame clones and omits some. This sample has about 220,000 clones; less than 90% occur once, and the top ten carry less than 20%. The chain combines TRBV5-4 with TRBJ1-1; D is uncertain. Sequencing input: peripheral blood. This receptor was obtained from a man aged 25 to 45 with active or convalescent COVID-19. The DNA of the CDR3 is TGTGCCAGCAGCTTCTATAGTGTGGTGAACACTGAAGCTTTCTTT. Its translation is CASSFYSVVNTEAFF.